A single sample gave rise to the 8 T cell receptor beta chains below, sequenced in a study of tumor-infiltrating lymphocytes in primary liver carcinoma. DNA and RNA were both co-extracted from 20-30 mg of bulk tissue that had not been sorted. Total RNA (approximately 0.5 ug) served as template for TCR beta cDNA synthesis primed by a constant-region primer. Researchers made the TCR beta libraries by running three nested multiplex PCR rounds with slightly modified ARM-PCR. A C-beta reverse primer was combined with TRBV1-TRBV30 forward primers in the first two PCR rounds, and each round had roughly 9 cycles. TCRdb re-called the multiplex PCR reads through MiXCR, storing one row per CDR3 protein. There are 35,000 to 45,000 distinct CDR3 sequences in the sample; approximately 71% occur only once, and around two fifths lies in the top ten. Sequencing was performed on tumor-adjacent normal liver tissue. The receptors shown here come from a woman aged 25 to 39 with primary liver carcinoma and hepatitis B virus infection.

As to this clonotype: One base away lies a much larger clone, so this may be a sequencing read error. This chain links TRBV7-9 with TRBJ1-5; D possibly corresponds to TRBD1 (5 bases). The V end lost 3 bases, the J end lost 6 bases, and 15 bases lay between the germline ends. CDR1 SEHNR and CDR2 FQNEAQ come from the germline V gene (reference sequence). This CDR3 region has 15 residues. Here the CDR3 DNA reads TGTGCCAGCAGCTTGACGATCGAGAGGGGTCAGCCCCAGCATTTT. This gives the protein CASSLTIERGQPQHF.

The table lists this clonotype with many counts. V gene TRBV6-2 or TRBV6-3 combines with J gene TRBJ1-1; 7 positions agree with TRBD1. V gave up 6 bases and J gave up 2 bases; unmatched junction bases: 9. The germline V gene encodes CDR1 MNHEY and CDR2 SVGEGT. The length of the CDR3 is 15 residues. Written as DNA, the CDR3 is TGTGCCAGCAGGATCACCTACAGGGGAAACACTGAAGCTTTCTTT. Amino acids: CASRITYRGNTEAFF.

Remarks on this clonotype: No conserved phenylalanine or tryptophan ends this CDR3, so it is likely a read error. The rearrangement uses TRBV11-2 and TRBJ2-1; 13 bases are a match to TRBD2. CDR1 is SGHAT, CDR2 FQNNGV, per germline. The CDR3 runs to 15 residues. The CDR3 DNA is TGTGTCAGCAGCACAGGGACTAGCGGGATCAATGAGCAGTTCCTC. Encoded protein: CVSSTGTSGINEQFL.

Concerning this clonotype itself: Because it lacks the conserved phenylalanine or tryptophan at the end, this CDR3 is likely a read error. The chain carries TRBV18 and TRBJ2-7; possibly TRBD1 for D (6 bases). CDR3 length: 16 residues. In germline, CDR1 is KGHSH, CDR2 LQKENI. The V end lost 3 bases, the J end lost 0 bases, and 15 bases lay between the germline ends. CDR3 amino acids: CASSPATGLSSYEQYL. CDR3 in DNA: TGTGCCAGCTCACCGGCGACAGGCCTGAGCTCCTACGAGCAGTACCTC.

This clonotype was seen many times. The rearrangement joins TRBV19 to TRBJ1-1; D not resolved. The V gene lost 3 bases and the J gene lost 0 bases, with 5 bases spanning the gap. The CDR3 has 13 amino acids. CDR1 and CDR2 (germline): LNHDA, SQIVND (reference sequence). CDR3 in DNA: TGTGCCAGTAGTATCATAATGAACACTGAAGCTTTCTTT. Translating it yields CASSIIMNTEAFF.

V is TRBV10-2 and J is TRBJ1-1, with 9 nucleotides matching TRBD1. CDR1 and CDR2 (germline): WSHSY, SAAADI. Unmatched junction bases numbered 10, after V lost 2 bases and J lost 6 bases. CDR3 size: 16 residues. The DNA for the CDR3 is TGCGCCAGCAGTGAGGAGGACAGGGGAGATTTTGCTGAAGCTTTCTTT. Translated, it gives CASSEEDRGDFAEAFF.

This clonotype was detected a few times. The junction differs from germline at one of its ends, possibly a read error. The genes are TRBV7-8 and TRBJ2-3; 9 nucleotides align to TRBD2. This CDR3 comprises 16 residues. Germline CDR1 SGHVS, CDR2 FQNEAQ. The CDR3 protein is CASSLVAGGPGDTQYF. CDR3 in DNA: TGTGCTAGCAGCTTAGTGGCGGGAGGGCCTGGTGATACGCAGTATTTT.

With respect to this clonotype: In this CDR3 the conserved last residue, phenylalanine or tryptophan, is missing, so a read error is likely. It is unclear where the CDR3 begins or ends on the DNA, so no DNA is shown, and the CDR3 is as TCRdb lists it. Here the CDR3 reads CASSTPLVAGKNEEFL. This chain joins TRBV6-2 or TRBV6-3 and TRBJ2-1; the table calls TRBD2, which could not be checked here. Germline loops: CDR1 MNHEY, CDR2 SVGEGT. The CDR3 comprises 16 residues, both ends counted.